Following are 8 T cell receptor beta chains from one sample sequenced in a study of immune evolution from preneoplasia to lung adenocarcinoma. Measured with immunoSEQ multiplex PCR; TCRdb has only the in-frame clones, and not every one. The table includes about 1,800 clones, 84% detected once. Sequencing used FFPE tissue from an adenomatous hyperplasia lung lesion. Regarding subset: atypical adenomatous hyperplasia (AAH), lung preneoplasia. These receptors were obtained from a donor at least 70 years old with lung adenocarcinoma.

The count of this clone is one. This chain joins TRBV5-4 and TRBJ2-5; D is unresolved. The J call is uncertain, as TRBJ2-7 better fits the DNA end. CDR1 SGHNT and CDR2 YYREEE come from the germline V gene (reference sequence). The CDR3 contains 15 residues. CDR3: CASSLASRPPYEQYF. CDR3 nucleotides: TGTGCCAGCAGCTTGGCCTCAAGGCCCCCCTACGAGCAGTACTTC.

The chain carries TRBV7-9 and TRBJ1-2; 7 bases agree with TRBD1. Germline CDR1 reads SEHNR; CDR2 reads FQNEAQ (reference sequence). The CDR3 length is 14 residues. V was pared by 5 bases and J by 8 bases, with 11 bases of the junction left unmatched. The CDR3 coding sequence is TGTGCCAGCAGCACCTTGACAGGGTTAGTGGGCTACACCTTC. It specifies CASSTLTGLVGYTF.

The chain joins TRBV28 to TRBJ1-3; no definite D call. V shed 2 bases and J shed 0 bases, with 8 bases lying between them. This CDR3 has 15 amino acids. Germline values: CDR1 MDHEN, CDR2 SYDVKM. CDR3 DNA: TGTGCCAGCAGTTTAAGGTTCAGCTCTGGAAACACCATATATTTT. It specifies CASSLRFSSGNTIYF.

The chain uses TRBV19 and TRBJ2-7; TRBD1 agrees at 7 bases. V was pared by 5 bases and J by 6 bases, with 16 bases of the junction left unmatched. The CDR3 sequence is 16 residues long. Germline CDR1 reads LNHDA; CDR2 reads SQIVND (reference sequence). CDR3 region: CASSPKTGTDFPEQYF. CDR3 DNA sequence: TGTGCCAGTAGTCCGAAGACCGGGACAGACTTTCCCGAGCAGTACTTC.

This sequence joins TRBV6-6 and TRBJ1-5; D is unresolved. The V end was cut by 5 bases, the J end by 4 bases, with 6 bases between. Germline V gene sequence: CDR1 MNHNY, CDR2 SVGAGI (reference sequence). The CDR3 spans 12 residues. CDR3 protein: CASSQWNQPQHF. The CDR3, as DNA: TGTGCCAGCAGTCAATGGAATCAGCCCCAGCATTTT.

The V call is TRBV28, the J call TRBJ2-7; TRBD1 matches 8 bases. The CDR3 covers 15 residues. After removal of 5 bases from V and 6 bases from J, the junction contained 12 bases not matched to a gene. Germline values: CDR1 MDHEN, CDR2 SYDVKM. The CDR3 DNA sequence: TGTGCCAGCAGTCCCGGTGGAGGGACAGGTGGCGAGCAGTACTTC. As protein: CASSPGGGTGGEQYF.

This chain uses TRBV4-2 with TRBJ2-7, with 10 bases fitting TRBD2. CDR3 size: 15 residues. Germline V gene sequence: CDR1 LGHNA, CDR2 YNFKEQ. Losses at the gene ends were 5 bases for V and 4 bases for J; bases not matched to a gene: 8. The CDR3 sequence: CASSVLAGGRYEQYF. The CDR3 DNA follows: TGTGCCAGCAGCGTTTTAGCGGGAGGCCGATACGAGCAGTACTTC.

This chain joins TRBV7-6 and TRBJ1-1; possibly TRBD1 for D (5 bases). CDR3 length equals 14 residues. V dropped 6 bases and J dropped 1 base, with 12 bases sitting between them. Looked up from germline, CDR1 is SGHVS and CDR2 is FNYEAQ. The CDR3 DNA reads as TGTGCCAGCAGGCCAGGGTTCGGGAACACTGAAGCTTTCTTT. Translated, it gives CASRPGFGNTEAFF.